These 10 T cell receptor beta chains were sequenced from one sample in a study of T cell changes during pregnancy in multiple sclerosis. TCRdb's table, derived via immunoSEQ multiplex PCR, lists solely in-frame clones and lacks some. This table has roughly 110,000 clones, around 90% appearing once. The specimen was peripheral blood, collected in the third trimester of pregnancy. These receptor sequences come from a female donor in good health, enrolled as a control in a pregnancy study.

CDR3 nucleotide sequence: TGTGCCAGCTCACCCTTAGTTGATTCCTACGAGCAGTACTTC. It encodes CASSPLVDSYEQYF. The V gene is TRBV18, the J gene TRBJ2-7; unclear D gene. Germline V gene sequence: CDR1 KGHSH, CDR2 LQKENI. The V gene lost 3 bases and the J gene lost 1 base, with 10 bases spanning the gap. This CDR3 comprises 14 residues.

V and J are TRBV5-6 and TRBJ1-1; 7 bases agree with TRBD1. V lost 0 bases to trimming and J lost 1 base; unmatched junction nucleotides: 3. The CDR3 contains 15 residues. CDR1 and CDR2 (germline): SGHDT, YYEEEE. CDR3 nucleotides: TGTGCCAGCAGCTTGGAAGACAGGGCGAACACTGAAGCTTTCTTT. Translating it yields CASSLEDRANTEAFF.

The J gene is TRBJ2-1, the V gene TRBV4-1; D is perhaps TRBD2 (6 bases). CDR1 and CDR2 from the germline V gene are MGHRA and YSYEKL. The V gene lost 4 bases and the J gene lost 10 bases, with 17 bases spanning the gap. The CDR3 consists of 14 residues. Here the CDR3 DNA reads TGCGCCAGCAGCCCAGGTGATGAGGGGAGGGAGCAGTTCTTC. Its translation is CASSPGDEGREQFF.

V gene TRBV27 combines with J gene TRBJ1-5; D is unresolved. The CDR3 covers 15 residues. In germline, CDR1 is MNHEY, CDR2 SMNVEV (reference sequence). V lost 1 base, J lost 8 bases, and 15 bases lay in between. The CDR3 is CASSLFGGGFEPQHF. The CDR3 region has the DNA TGTGCCAGCAGTTTATTTGGTGGCGGGTTTGAGCCCCAGCATTTT.

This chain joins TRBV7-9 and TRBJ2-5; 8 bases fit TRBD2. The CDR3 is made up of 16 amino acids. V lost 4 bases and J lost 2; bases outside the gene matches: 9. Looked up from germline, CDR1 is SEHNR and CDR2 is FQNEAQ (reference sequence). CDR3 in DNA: TGTGCCAGCAGCTCACGGGAGGGGATGGGACAAGAGACCCAGTACTTC. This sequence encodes CASSSREGMGQETQYF. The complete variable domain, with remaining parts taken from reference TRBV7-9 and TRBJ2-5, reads DTGVSQNPRHKITKRGQNVTFRCDPISEHNRLYWYRQTLGQGPEFLTYFQNEAQLEKSRLLSDRFSAERPKGSFSTLEIQRTEQGDSAMYLCASSSREGMGQETQYFGPGTRLLVL.

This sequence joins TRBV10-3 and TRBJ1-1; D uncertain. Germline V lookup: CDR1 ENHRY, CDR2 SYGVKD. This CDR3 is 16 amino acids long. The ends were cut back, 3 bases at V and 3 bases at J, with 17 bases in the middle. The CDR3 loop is CAISERPRGRDTEAFF. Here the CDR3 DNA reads TGTGCCATCAGTGAACGTCCTCGAGGGAGGGACACTGAAGCTTTCTTT.

The chain's CDR3 is CASSQGGGGVGSPNYGYTF. DNA of the CDR3: TGCGCCAGCAGCCAAGGTGGCGGGGGCGTGGGGTCCCCTAACTATGGCTACACCTTC. The V and J genes are TRBV4-1 and TRBJ1-2, with a tentative D call TRBD1 (6 bases). The CDR3 runs 19 residues. The ends were cut back, 1 base at V and 0 bases at J, with 21 bases in the middle. Germline assignment: CDR1 MGHRA and CDR2 YSYEKL.

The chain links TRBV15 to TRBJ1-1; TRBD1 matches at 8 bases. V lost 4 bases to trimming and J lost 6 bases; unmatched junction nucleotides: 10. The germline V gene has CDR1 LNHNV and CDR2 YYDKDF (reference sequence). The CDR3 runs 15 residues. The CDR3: CATSTRRGPGAEAFF. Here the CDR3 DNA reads TGTGCCACCAGCACCCGCAGGGGGCCCGGGGCTGAAGCTTTCTTT.

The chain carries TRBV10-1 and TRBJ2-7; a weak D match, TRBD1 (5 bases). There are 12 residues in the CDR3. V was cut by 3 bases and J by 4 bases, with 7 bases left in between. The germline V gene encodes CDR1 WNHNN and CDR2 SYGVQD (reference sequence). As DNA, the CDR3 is TGCGCCAGCAGTGATCAGGGTTACGAGCAGTACTTC. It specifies CASSDQGYEQYF.

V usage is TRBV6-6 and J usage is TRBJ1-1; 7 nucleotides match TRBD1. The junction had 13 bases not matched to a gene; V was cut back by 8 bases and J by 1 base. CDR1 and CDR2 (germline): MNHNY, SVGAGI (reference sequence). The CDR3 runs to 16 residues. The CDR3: CASRLMTGTSNTEAFF. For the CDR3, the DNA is TGTGCCAGCCGTCTGATGACAGGGACATCGAACACTGAAGCTTTCTTT.